This T cell receptor beta chain was identified during a study of shared clonotypes between healthy human individuals. This clone came up once. Libraries were prepared by immunoSEQ multiplex PCR; TCRdb keeps only in-frame clonotypes and omits some of them. The repertoire holds about half a million clones, with 81% as singletons. Trimming removed 6 bases at V and 2 bases at J, with 10 bases between. Germline V gene data show CDR1 as SNHLY and CDR2 as FYNNEI. This CDR3 contains 14 residues. Source material: PBMCs. The chain carries TRBV2 and TRBJ2-2, with D unclear. The receptor's source is a woman in her thirties or forties in good health. Some clones in this sample may be carry-over from other donors' samples. CDR3 in amino acids: CASRAEHNTGELFF. The DNA of the CDR3 is TGTGCCAGCAGGGCGGAGCATAACACCGGGGAGCTGTTTTTT. Complete variable domain (other parts from reference TRBV2 and TRBJ2-2): EPEVTQTPSHQVTQMGQEVILRCVPISNHLYFYWYRQILGQKVEFLVSFYNNEISEKSEIFDDQFSVERPDGSNFTLKIRSTKLEDSAMYFCASRAEHNTGELFFGEGSRLTVL.